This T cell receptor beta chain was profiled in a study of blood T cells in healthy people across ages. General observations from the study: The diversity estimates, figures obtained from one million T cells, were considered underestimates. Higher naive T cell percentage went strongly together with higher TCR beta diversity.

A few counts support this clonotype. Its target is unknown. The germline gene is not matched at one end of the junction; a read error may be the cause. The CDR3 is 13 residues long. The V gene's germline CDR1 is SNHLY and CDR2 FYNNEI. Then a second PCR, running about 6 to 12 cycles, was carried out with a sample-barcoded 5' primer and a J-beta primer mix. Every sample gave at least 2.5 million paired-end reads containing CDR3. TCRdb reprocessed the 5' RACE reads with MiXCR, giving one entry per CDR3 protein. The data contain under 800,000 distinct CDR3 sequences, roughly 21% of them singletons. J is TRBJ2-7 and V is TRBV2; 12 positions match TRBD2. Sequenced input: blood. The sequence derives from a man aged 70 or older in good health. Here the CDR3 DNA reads TGTGCCAGCAGGCCGGGACTAGCGGGTCTACGCCTCTTC. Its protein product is CASRPGLAGLRLF.